This is a list of T cell receptor beta chains from one sample in a study of OX40 agonist ivuxolimab in advanced cancers. The table came from immunoSEQ multiplex PCR; TCRdb's copy has only in-frame clones and leaves some out. The table has some 80,000 clones, roughly 81% seen once; the top ten hold about 25%. Sequenced here: CD4+ or CD8+ T cells sorted from blood, sampled in a trial of the OX40 agonist ivuxolimab. These receptor sequences come from an adult with an advanced solid tumor such as melanoma, head and neck, liver or kidney cancer. The CDR3 runs from the conserved cysteine through the conserved F or W.

j_gene | v_gene | len | CDR3aa
TRBJ2-7 | TRBV28 | 13 | CASIGGRAYEQYF
TRBJ1-5 | TRBV19 | 15 | CASMLGGYSNQPQHF
TRBJ2-3 | TRBV2 | 18 | CASRGRTSGRRYTDTQYF
TRBJ2-3 | TRBV5-5 | 16 | CASNSGGTGGTDTQYF
TRBJ1-2 | TRBV4-3 | 18 | CASSQDEVAAHYNYGYTF
TRBJ2-7 | TRBV10-3 | 14 | CAISESGRENEQYF
TRBJ1-1 | TRBV5-4 | 15 | CASSLVWGRDTEAFF
TRBJ1-5 | TRBV7-9 | 13 | CASSASEPQPQHF
TRBJ2-5 | TRBV7-8 | 16 | CASSLIGWVGKETQYF
TRBJ1-2 | TRBV7-9 | 13 | CASSSYRVFGYTF
TRBJ1-1 | TRBV6-5 | 14 | CASSYIFRETEAFF
TRBJ2-1 | TRBV6-8 | 14 | CAKNASGSPNEQFF
TRBJ1-5 | TRBV7-8 | 16 | CASSLGAGWSNQPQHF
TRBJ1-5 | TRBV11-2 | 15 | CASSFGGAGDQPQHF
NA | TRBV19 | 14 | CASTEGGLDAEQYF
TRBJ2-7 | TRBV6-1 | 10 | CASSEYEQYF
TRBJ2-5 | TRBV7-7 | 14 | CASSLRAGEETQYF
TRBJ2-1 | TRBV7-2 | 15 | CASSGRAYSYNEQFF